This passage covers 13 T cell receptor beta chains from one sample sequenced in a study of blood T cell repertoires in COVID-19. TCRdb's copy holds only in-frame clones and misses some; the assay was immunoSEQ multiplex PCR. The sample holds some 250,000 clones; about 88% are singletons and the top ten take over 6%. Sequencing was carried out using peripheral blood. The receptors stem from a woman between 65 and 79 years old with active or convalescent COVID-19.

This sequence joins TRBV12-3 or TRBV12-4 and TRBJ1-4; D uncertain. The CDR3 has 13 residues. The germline V and J ends were trimmed by 3 bases and 0 bases, with 2 bases remaining between them. The CDR3 DNA reads TGTGCCAGCAGTTTCTCAACTAATGAAAAACTGTTTTTT. Translation gives CASSFSTNEKLFF.

The chain carries TRBV27 and TRBJ1-2, with D perhaps TRBD1 (5 bases). V lost 4 bases to trimming and J lost 4 bases, with 13 bases between them. CDR3 length: 14 amino acids. Germline CDR1 MNHEY, CDR2 SMNVEV (reference sequence). Here the CDR3 reads CASSWGGFGYGYTF. CDR3 nucleotides: TGTGCCAGCAGTTGGGGGGGGTTTGGCTATGGCTACACCTTC.

The V gene is TRBV11-2, the J gene TRBJ2-6; D perhaps matches TRBD1 (5 bases). CDR3 size: 15 residues. CDR1 and CDR2 (germline): SGHAT, FQNNGV. Deletions cut 3 bases from V and 4 bases from J, with 10 bases between. The CDR3 reads CASSFGQRGANVLTF. The CDR3, as DNA: TGTGCCAGCAGCTTTGGACAAAGGGGGGCCAACGTCCTGACTTTC.

The rearrangement joins TRBV11-2 to TRBJ2-5; 7 bases agree with TRBD2. The CDR3 contains 16 residues. V shed 1 base and J 4 bases; nucleotides not matched to a gene: 9. Germline V gene sequence: CDR1 SGHAT, CDR2 FQNNGV. This CDR3 reads CASSLALGGSVETQYF. CDR3 nucleotide sequence: TGTGCCAGCAGCTTAGCCCTGGGGGGGTCGGTAGAGACCCAGTACTTC.

The chain is built from TRBV19 and TRBJ1-1; D gene ambiguous. V lost 9 bases and J 3 bases, leaving 14 bases between the germline ends. The CDR3 runs 13 residues. Germline loops: CDR1 LNHDA, CDR2 SQIVND (reference sequence). The CDR3 bases are TGTGCCAGCTCCCCCTCGGAGCACACTGAAGCTTTCTTT. Amino acid sequence: CASSPSEHTEAFF.

The chain carries TRBV3-1 (or the pseudogene TRBV3-2) and TRBJ2-5; 7 bases line up with TRBD2. The CDR3 is 14 residues long. CDR1 and CDR2 from the germline V gene are LGHDT and YNNKEL (reference sequence). The V gene end was trimmed by 6 bases and the J gene end by 5 bases; junction bases not matched to a gene: 9. The CDR3: CASRFSGRAETQYF. The CDR3 DNA follows: TGTGCCAGCAGGTTCTCAGGGAGGGCGGAGACCCAGTACTTC.

A single count supports this clone. V usage is TRBV11-3 and J usage is TRBJ2-2; a weak D match, TRBD2 (6 bases). Germline V gene sequence: CDR1 SGHNT, CDR2 YENEEA. V lost 5 bases, J lost 5 bases, and 12 bases lay in between. The CDR3 contains 14 residues. CDR3: CASSPGEVTGELFF. The CDR3 nucleotides are TGTGCCAGCAGCCCGGGGGAGGTAACCGGGGAGCTGTTTTTT.

This clone was picked up one time. The rearrangement links TRBV19 to TRBJ2-2; D gene unclear. Trimming stripped 3 bases from V and 5 bases from J, with 16 bases between. The CDR3 has 16 amino acids. The germline CDR1 and CDR2 sequences are LNHDA and SQIVND (reference sequence). The CDR3 coding sequence is TGTGCCAGTAGTATTATTTCCGGCATCGGGACCGGGGAGCTGTTTTTT. Protein sequence: CASSIISGIGTGELFF.

V gene TRBV27 combines with J gene TRBJ2-7; D unresolved. The ends were cut back, 7 bases at V and 2 bases at J, with 15 bases in the middle. Germline assignment: CDR1 MNHEY and CDR2 SMNVEV (reference sequence). This CDR3 contains 14 residues. DNA for the CDR3: TGTGCCAGCAAGACATATACCTCAGCCTACGAGCAGTACTTC. This codes for CASKTYTSAYEQYF.

The rearrangement links TRBV19 to TRBJ2-7; 8 bases align to TRBD1. Germline-derived CDR1 and CDR2 are LNHDA and SQIVND (reference sequence). The CDR3 spans 15 residues. V lost 6 bases to trimming and J lost 3 bases; unmatched junction nucleotides: 10. Written as DNA, the CDR3 is TGTGCCAGTAGCGGGACCCCGGGACAGGTCTACGAGCAGTACTTC. Encoded protein: CASSGTPGQVYEQYF.

This chain connects TRBV7-6 to TRBJ1-6; D gene uncertain. The CDR3 covers 15 residues. Germline-derived CDR1 and CDR2 are SGHVS and FNYEAQ. Trimming stripped 1 base from V and 7 bases from J, with 11 bases between. CDR3 bases: TGTGCCAGCAGCTTAGGGAGACCGGCGAATTCACCCCTCCACTTT. Protein sequence: CASSLGRPANSPLHF.

The rearrangement links TRBV6-1 to TRBJ2-1; TRBD1 might be the D (6 bases). The germline CDR1 and CDR2 sequences are MNHNS and SASEGT. V lost 2 bases and J 8 bases, leaving 16 bases between the germline ends. The CDR3 is 15 residues long. The CDR3 region is CASSELAGVRDEQFF. The CDR3 DNA reads TGTGCCAGCAGTGAATTAGCAGGGGTGAGAGATGAGCAGTTCTTC.

The chain carries TRBV10-3 and TRBJ2-5; D is possibly TRBD2 (5 bases). The CDR3 spans 13 residues. Germline loops: CDR1 ENHRY, CDR2 SYGVKD. V was clipped by 7 bases and J by 5 bases, with 14 bases between them. Here the CDR3 reads CAINSGIGETQYF. The CDR3 DNA sequence: TGTGCCATCAATTCGGGAATCGGGGAGACCCAGTACTTC.